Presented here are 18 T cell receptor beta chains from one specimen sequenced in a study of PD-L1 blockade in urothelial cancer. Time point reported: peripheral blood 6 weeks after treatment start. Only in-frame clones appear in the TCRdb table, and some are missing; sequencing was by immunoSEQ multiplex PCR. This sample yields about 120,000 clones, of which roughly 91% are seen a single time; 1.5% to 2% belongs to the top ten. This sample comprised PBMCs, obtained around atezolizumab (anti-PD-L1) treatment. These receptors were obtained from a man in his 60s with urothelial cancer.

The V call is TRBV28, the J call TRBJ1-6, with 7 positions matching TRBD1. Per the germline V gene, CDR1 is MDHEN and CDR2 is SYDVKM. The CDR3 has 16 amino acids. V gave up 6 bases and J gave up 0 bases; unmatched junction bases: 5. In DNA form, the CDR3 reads TGTGCCAGCAGCGCAGGGGGGAGCTCCTATAATTCACCCCTCCACTTT. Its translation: CASSAGGSSYNSPLHF. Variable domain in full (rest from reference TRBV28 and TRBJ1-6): DVKVTQSSRYLVKRTGEKVFLECVQDMDHENMFWYRQDPGLGLRLIYFSYDVKMKEKGDIPEGYSVSREKKERFSLILESASTNQTSMYLCASSAGGSSYNSPLHFGNGTRLTVT.

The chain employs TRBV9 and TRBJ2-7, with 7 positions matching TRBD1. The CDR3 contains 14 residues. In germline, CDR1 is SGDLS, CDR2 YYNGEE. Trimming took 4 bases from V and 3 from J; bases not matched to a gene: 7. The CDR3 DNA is TGTGCCAGCAGCCGACCGGGACAGAACTACGAGCAGTACTTC. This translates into CASSRPGQNYEQYF. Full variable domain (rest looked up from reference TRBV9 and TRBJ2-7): DSGVTQTPKHLITATGQRVTLRCSPRSGDLSVYWYQQSLDQGLQFLIQYYNGEERAKGNILERFSAQQFPDLHSELNLSSLELGDSALYFCASSRPGQNYEQYFGPGTRLTVT.

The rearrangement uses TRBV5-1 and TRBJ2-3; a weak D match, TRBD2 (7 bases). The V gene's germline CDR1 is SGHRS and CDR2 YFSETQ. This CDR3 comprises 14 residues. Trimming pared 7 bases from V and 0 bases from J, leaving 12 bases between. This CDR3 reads CASGGALSTDTQYF. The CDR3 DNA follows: TGCGCCAGCGGGGGGGCCCTAAGCACAGATACGCAGTATTTT.

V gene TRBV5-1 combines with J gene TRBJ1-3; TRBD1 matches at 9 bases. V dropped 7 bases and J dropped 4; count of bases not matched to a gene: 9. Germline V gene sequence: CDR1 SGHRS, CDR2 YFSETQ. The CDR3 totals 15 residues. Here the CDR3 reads CASSPTGQGGNTIYF. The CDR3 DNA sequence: TGCGCCAGCTCACCCACCGGACAGGGGGGAAACACCATATATTTT.

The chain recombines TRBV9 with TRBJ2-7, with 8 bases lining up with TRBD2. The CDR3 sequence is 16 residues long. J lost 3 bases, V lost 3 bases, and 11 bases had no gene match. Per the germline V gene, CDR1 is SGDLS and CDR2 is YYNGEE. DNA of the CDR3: TGTGCCAGCAGCGCCGGGGGGGAGGGGCGCCTCTACGAGCAGTACTTC. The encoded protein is CASSAGGEGRLYEQYF.

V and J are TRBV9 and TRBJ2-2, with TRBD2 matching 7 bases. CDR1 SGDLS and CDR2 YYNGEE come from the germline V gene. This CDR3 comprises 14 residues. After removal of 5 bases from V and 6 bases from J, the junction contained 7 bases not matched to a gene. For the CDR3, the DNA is TGTGCCAGCAGGCGGACTAGTTTGGCCGGGGAGCTGTTTTTT. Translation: CASRRTSLAGELFF.

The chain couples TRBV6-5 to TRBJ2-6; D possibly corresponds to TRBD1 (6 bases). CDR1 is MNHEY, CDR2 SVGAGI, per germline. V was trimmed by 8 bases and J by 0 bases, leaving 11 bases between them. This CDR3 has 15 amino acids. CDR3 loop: CASQGTHSGANVLTF. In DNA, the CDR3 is TGTGCCAGCCAGGGGACCCACTCTGGGGCCAACGTCCTGACTTTC.

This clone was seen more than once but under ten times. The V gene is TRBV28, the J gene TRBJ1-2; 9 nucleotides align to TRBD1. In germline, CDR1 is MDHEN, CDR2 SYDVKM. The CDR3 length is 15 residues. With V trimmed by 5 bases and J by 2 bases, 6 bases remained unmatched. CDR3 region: CASSRTGGVNYGYTF. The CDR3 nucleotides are TGTGCCAGCAGTCGTACAGGGGGCGTGAACTATGGCTACACCTTC.

The CDR3 protein is CASSVGGQGWGETQYF. In nucleotides, the CDR3 is TGTGCCAGCAGCGTAGGGGGCCAGGGATGGGGAGAGACCCAGTACTTC. The chain is built from TRBV9 and TRBJ2-5, with D tentatively TRBD1 (5 bases). V was trimmed by 0 bases and J by 4 bases, leaving 16 bases between them. Germline V gene lookup returns CDR1 SGDLS and CDR2 YYNGEE. This CDR3 is 16 amino acids long. Drawing the rest from reference TRBV9 and TRBJ2-5, the complete variable domain is DSGVTQTPKHLITATGQRVTLRCSPRSGDLSVYWYQQSLDQGLQFLIQYYNGEERAKGNILERFSAQQFPDLHSELNLSSLELGDSALYFCASSVGGQGWGETQYFGPGTRLLVL.

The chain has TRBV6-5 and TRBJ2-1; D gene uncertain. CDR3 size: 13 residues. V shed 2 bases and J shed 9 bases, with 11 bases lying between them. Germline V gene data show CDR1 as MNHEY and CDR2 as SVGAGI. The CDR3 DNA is TGTGCCAGCAGTTACCAGACCAGAGGTGAGCAGTTCTTC. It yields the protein CASSYQTRGEQFF.

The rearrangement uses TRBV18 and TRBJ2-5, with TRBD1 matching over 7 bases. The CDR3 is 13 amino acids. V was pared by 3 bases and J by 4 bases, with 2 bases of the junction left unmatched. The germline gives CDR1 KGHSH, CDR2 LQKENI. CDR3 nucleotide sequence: TGTGCCAGCTCACCCCGGGACAGAGAGACCCAGTACTTC. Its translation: CASSPRDRETQYF.

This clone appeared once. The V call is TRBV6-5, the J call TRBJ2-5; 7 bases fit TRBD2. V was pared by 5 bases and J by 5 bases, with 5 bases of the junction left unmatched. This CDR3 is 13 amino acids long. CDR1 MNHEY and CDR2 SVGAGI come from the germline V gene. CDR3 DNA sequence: TGTGCCAGCAGTAGTTACGGGAGGGAGACCCAGTACTTC. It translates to CASSSYGRETQYF.

The CDR3 protein is CASNHRLAGGTGELFF. Here the CDR3 DNA reads TGTGCCAGCAACCACCGTCTAGCGGGGGGCACCGGGGAGCTGTTTTTT. The rearrangement joins TRBV5-4 to TRBJ2-2; 11 nucleotides align to TRBD2. The CDR3 has 16 amino acids. After removal of 6 bases from V and 4 bases from J, the junction contained 8 bases not matched to a gene. In germline, CDR1 is SGHNT, CDR2 YYREEE (reference sequence).

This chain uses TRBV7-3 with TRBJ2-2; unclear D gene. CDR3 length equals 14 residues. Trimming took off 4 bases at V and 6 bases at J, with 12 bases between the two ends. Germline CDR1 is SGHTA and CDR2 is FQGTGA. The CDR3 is CASSSTQLAGELFF. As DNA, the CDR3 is TGTGCCAGCAGCTCGACACAACTTGCCGGGGAGCTGTTTTTT.

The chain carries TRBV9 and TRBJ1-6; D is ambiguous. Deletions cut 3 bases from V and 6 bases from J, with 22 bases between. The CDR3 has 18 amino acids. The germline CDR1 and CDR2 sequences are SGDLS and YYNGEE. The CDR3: CASSDSGGLIPFNSPLHF. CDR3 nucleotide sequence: TGTGCCAGCAGCGACAGCGGCGGGTTAATCCCCTTTAATTCACCCCTCCACTTT.

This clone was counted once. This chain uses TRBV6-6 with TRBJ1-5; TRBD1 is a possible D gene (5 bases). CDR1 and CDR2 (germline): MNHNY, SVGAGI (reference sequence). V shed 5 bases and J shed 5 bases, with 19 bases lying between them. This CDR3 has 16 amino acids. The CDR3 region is CASSPNDQGLYQPQHF. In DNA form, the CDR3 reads TGTGCCAGCAGTCCCAACGATCAGGGTTTATATCAGCCCCAGCATTTT.

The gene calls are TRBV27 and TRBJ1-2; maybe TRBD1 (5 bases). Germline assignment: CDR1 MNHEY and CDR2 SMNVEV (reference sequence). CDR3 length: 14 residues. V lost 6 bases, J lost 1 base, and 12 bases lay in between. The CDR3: CASSRSGGNYGYTF. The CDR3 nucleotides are TGTGCCAGCAGCCGCTCCGGGGGTAACTATGGCTACACCTTC.

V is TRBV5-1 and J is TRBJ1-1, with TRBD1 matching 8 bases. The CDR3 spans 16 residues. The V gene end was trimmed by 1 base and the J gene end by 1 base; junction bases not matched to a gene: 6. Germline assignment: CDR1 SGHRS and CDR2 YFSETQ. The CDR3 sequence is CASSLSLGQGNTEAFF. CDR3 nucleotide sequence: TGCGCCAGCAGCTTGAGCCTAGGACAGGGGAACACTGAAGCTTTCTTT. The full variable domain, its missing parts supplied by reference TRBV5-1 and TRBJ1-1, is KAGVTQTPRYLIKTRGQQVTLSCSPISGHRSVSWYQQTPGQGLQFLFEYFSETQRNKGNFPGRFSGRQFSNSRSEMNVSTLELGDSALYLCASSLSLGQGNTEAFFGQGTRLTVV.